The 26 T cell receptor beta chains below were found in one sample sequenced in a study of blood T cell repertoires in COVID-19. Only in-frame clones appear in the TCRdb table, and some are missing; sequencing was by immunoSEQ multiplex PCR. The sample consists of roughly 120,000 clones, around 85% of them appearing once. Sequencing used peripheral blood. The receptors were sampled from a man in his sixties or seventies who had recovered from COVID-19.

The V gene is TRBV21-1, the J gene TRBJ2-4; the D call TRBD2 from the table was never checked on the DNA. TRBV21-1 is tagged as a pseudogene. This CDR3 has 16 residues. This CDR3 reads CASSKELAVDKNIQYF. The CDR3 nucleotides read TGTGCCAGCAGCAAAGAGCTAGCGGTTGACAAAAACATTCAGTACTTC.

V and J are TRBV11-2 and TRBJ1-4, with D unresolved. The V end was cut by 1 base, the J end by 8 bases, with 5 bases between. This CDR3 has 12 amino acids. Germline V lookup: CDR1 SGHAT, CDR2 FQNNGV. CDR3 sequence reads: CASSLVREKLFF. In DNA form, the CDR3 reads TGTGCCAGCAGCTTAGTGCGGGAAAAACTGTTTTTT.

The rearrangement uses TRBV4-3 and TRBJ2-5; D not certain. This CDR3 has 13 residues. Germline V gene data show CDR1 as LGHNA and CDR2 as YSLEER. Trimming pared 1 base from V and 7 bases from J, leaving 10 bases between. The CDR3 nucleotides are TGCGCCAGCAGCCAAGCAGGCTCACCGACCCAGTACTTC. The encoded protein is CASSQAGSPTQYF.

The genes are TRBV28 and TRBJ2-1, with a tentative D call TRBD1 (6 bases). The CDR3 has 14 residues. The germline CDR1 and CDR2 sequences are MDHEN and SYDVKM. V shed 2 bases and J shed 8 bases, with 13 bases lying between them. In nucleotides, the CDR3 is TGTGCCAGCAGTTTACCACAGGGAATTGATGAGCAGTTCTTC. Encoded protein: CASSLPQGIDEQFF.

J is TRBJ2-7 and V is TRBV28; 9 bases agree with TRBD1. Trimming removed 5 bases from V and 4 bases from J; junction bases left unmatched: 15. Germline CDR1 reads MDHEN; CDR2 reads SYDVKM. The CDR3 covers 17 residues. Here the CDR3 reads CASSPGTGLRDGYEQYF. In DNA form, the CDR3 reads TGTGCCAGCAGTCCCGGGACAGGGCTTAGGGACGGATACGAGCAGTACTTC. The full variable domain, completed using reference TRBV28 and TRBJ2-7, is DVKVTQSSRYLVKRTGEKVFLECVQDMDHENMFWYRQDPGLGLRLIYFSYDVKMKEKGDIPEGYSVSREKKERFSLILESASTNQTSMYLCASSPGTGLRDGYEQYFGPGTRLTVT.

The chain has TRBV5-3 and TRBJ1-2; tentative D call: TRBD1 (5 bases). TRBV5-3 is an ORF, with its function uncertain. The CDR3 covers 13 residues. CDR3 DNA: TGTGGCGGGGTTCTGAGGGACGGCTATGGCTACACCTTC. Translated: CGGVLRDGYGYTF.

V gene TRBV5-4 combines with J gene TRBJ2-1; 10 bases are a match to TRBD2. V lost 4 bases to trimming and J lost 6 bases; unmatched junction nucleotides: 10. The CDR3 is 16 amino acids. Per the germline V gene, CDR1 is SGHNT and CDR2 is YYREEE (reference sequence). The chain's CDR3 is CASSLLSGRLSNEQFF. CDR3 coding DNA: TGTGCCAGCAGCCTCCTTAGCGGGAGGCTCTCCAATGAGCAGTTCTTC.

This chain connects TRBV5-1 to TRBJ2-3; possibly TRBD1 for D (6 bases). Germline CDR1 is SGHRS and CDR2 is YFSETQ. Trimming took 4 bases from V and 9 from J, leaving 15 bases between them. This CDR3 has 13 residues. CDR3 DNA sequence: TGCGCCAGCAGCCTCCAAAGGGGGATGACGCAGTATTTT. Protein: CASSLQRGMTQYF.

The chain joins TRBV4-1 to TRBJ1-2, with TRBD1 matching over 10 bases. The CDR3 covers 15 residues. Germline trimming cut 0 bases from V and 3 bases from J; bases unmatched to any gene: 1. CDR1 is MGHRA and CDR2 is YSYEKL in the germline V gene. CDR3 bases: TGCGCCAGCAGCCAAGATGACAGGGGGCACTATGGCTACACCTTC. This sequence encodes CASSQDDRGHYGYTF.

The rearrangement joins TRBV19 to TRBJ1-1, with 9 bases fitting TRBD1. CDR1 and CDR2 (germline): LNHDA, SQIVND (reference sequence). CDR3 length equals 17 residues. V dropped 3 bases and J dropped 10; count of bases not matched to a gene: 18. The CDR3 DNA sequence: TGTGCCAGTAGTATTAACCCCCGGACAGGGGAGCCGGACCGAGCTTTCTTT. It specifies CASSINPRTGEPDRAFF.

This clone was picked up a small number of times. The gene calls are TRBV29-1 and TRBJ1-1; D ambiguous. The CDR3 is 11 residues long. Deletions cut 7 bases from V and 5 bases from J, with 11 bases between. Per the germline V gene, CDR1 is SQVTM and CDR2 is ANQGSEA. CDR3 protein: CSGGIETEAFF. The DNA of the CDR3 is TGCAGCGGAGGGATTGAGACTGAAGCTTTCTTT. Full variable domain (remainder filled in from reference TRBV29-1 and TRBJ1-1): SAVISQKPSRDICQRGTSLTIQCQVDSQVTMMFWYRQQPGQSLTLIATANQGSEATYESGFVIDKFPISRPNLTFSTLTVSNMSPEDSSIYLCSGGIETEAFFGQGTRLTVV.

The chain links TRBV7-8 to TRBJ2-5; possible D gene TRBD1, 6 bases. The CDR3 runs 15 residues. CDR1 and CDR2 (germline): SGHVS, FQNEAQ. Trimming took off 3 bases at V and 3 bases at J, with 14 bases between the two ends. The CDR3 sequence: CASSFHRVPKETQYF. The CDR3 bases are TGTGCCAGCAGCTTCCACAGGGTCCCCAAAGAGACCCAGTACTTC.

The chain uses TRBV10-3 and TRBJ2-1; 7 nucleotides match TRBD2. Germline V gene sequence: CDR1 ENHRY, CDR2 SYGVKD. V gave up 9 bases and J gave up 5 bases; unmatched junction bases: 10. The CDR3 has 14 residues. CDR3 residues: CAIGGGEIHNEQFF. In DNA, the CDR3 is TGTGCCATTGGTGGGGGGGAAATTCACAATGAGCAGTTCTTC.

For the CDR3, the DNA is TGTGCCAGCAGCCCCGGGGGGGAGAACACTGAAGCTTTCTTT. Translated, it gives CASSPGGENTEAFF. The gene calls are TRBV9 and TRBJ1-1; possibly TRBD1 for D (5 bases). Trimming left V 4 bases short and J 1 base short, with 11 bases between. Per the germline V gene, CDR1 is SGDLS and CDR2 is YYNGEE. The CDR3 sequence is 14 residues long.

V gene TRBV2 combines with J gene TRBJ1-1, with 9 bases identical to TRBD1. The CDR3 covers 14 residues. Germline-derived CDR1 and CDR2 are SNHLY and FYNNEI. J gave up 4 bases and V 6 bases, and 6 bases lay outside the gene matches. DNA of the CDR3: TGTGCCAGCAGACGACAGGGGGAGAGCACTGAAGCTTTCTTT. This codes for CASRRQGESTEAFF.

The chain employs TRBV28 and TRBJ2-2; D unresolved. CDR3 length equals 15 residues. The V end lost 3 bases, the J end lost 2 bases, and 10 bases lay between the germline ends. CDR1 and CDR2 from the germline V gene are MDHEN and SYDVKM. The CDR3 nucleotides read TGTGCCAGCAGTTTCGCAGGTCGAAACACCGGGGAGCTGTTTTTT. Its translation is CASSFAGRNTGELFF.

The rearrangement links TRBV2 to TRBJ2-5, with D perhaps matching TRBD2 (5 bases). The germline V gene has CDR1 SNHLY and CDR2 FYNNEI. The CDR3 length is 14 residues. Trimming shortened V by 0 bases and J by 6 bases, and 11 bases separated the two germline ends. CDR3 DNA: TGTGCCAGCAGTGAAGCCAGATCCGGGAAGACCCAGTACTTC. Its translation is CASSEARSGKTQYF.

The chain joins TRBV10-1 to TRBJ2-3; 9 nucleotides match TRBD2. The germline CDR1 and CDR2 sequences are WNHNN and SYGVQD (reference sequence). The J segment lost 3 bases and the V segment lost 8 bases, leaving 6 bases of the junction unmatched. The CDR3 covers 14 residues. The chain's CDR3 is CASHSGRGTDTQYF. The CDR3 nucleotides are TGCGCCAGCCATAGCGGGAGAGGGACAGATACGCAGTATTTT.

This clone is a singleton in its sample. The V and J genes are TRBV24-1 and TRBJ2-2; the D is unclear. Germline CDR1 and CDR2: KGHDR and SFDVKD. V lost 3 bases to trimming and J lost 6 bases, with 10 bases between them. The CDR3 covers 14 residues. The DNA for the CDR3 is TGTGCCACCAGTGATGTCGACCAGGCCGGGGAGCTGTTTTTT. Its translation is CATSDVDQAGELFF.

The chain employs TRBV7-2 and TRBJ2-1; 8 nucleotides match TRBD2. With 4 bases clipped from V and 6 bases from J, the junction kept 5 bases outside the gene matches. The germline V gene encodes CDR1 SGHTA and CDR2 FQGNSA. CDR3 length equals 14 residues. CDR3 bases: TGTGCCAGCAGCTCCGGGGGGGCCGTCAATGAGCAGTTCTTC. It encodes CASSSGGAVNEQFF.

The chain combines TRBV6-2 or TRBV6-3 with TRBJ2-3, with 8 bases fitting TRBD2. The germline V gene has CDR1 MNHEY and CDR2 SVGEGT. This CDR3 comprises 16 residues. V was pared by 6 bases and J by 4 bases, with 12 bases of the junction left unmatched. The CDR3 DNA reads TGTGCCAGCAGCTTACTACCGGGAGGGCCTGCAGATACGCAGTATTTT. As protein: CASSLLPGGPADTQYF.

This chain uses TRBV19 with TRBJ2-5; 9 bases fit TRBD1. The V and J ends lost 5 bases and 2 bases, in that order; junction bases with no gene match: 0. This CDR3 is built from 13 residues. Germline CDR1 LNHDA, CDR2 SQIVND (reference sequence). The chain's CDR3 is CASSGTGQETQYF. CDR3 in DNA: TGTGCCAGTAGTGGGACAGGGCAAGAGACCCAGTACTTC. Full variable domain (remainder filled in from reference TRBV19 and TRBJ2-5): DGGITQSPKYLFRKEGQNVTLSCEQNLNHDAMYWYRQDPGQGLRLIYYSQIVNDFQKGDIAEGYSVSREKKESFPLTVTSAQKNPTAFYLCASSGTGQETQYFGPGTRLLVL.

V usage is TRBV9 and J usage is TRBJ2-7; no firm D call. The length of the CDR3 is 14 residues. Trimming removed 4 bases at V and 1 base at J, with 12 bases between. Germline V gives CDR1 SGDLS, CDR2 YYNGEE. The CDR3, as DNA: TGTGCCAGCAGCCTTCACACAGAGTCCTACGAGCAGTACTTC. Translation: CASSLHTESYEQYF.

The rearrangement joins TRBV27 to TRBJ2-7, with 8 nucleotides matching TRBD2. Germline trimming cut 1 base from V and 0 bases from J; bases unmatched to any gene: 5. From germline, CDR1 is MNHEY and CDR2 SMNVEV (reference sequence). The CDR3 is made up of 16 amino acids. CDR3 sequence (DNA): TGTGCCAGCAGTTTATGGGGCGGGAGGAGCTCCTACGAGCAGTACTTC. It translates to CASSLWGGRSSYEQYF.

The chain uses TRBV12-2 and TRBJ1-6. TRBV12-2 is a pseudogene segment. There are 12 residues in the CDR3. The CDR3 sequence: CASRPGCSPLHF. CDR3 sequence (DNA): TGTGCAAGTCGCCCCGGTTGCTCACCCCTCCACTTT.

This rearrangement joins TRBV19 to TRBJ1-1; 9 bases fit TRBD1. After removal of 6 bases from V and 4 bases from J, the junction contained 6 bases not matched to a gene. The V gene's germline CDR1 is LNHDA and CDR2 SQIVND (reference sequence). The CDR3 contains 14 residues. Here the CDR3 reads CASSPGTGITEAFF. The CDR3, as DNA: TGTGCCAGTAGCCCAGGGACAGGGATCACTGAAGCTTTCTTT.